Listed below are T cell receptor beta chains from one sample, sequenced in a study of cytomegalovirus exposure and HLA in healthy donors. This table comes from immunoSEQ multiplex PCR, and its TCRdb copy is limited to in-frame clones, with some not included. The repertoire holds under 200,000 clones, with more than 70% as singletons. The sample comprised PBMCs. Every receptor here comes from a man aged 40-49 years in good health and CMV-seropositive. Each CDR3 is given with its conserved first and last residue. A D gene is named only where the DNA matches it firmly. Size is omitted from some rows. Given values are once, few, many or a class for expanded clones.

d_gene | abundance | j_gene | v_gene | CDR3nt | CDR3aa
NA | NA | TRBJ2-4 | TRBV5-5 | TGTGCCAGCAGCTCGGGAGGGGGCTTAGCCAAAAACATTCAGTACTTC | CASSSGGGLAKNIQYF
NA | NA | TRBJ1-1 | TRBV4-2 | TGTGCCAGCAGCCTGACAGGTCCTGGTAGGGTGAACACTGAAGCTTTCTTT | CASSLTGPGRVNTEAFF
TRBD1 | NA | TRBJ1-1 | TRBV28 | TGTGCCAGCAGTTCAGGGGACAGACAGAAAATCAACACTGAAGCTTTCTTT | CASSSGDRQKINTEAFF
NA | NA | TRBJ1-5 | TRBV6-1 | TGTGCCAGCAGTGAAGGCCAGACGGGGCAGCCCCAGCATTTT | CASSEGQTGQPQHF
TRBD2 | NA | TRBJ2-3 | TRBV6-1 | TGTGCCAGCGAGAAGGGACTAGCGGGAGCAGATACGCAGTATTTT | CASEKGLAGADTQYF
NA | NA | TRBJ1-1 | TRBV6-5 | TGTGCCAGCAGTTACGGGGCTACGAACACTGAAGCTTTCTTT | CASSYGATNTEAFF
NA | NA | TRBJ1-3 | TRBV2 | TGTGCCAGCACCCCCCTTCCTGGAAACACCATATATTTT | CASTPLPGNTIYF
NA | NA | TRBJ2-7 | TRBV5-6 | TGTGCCAGCAGCTTATTTTGGGCCTCCTCCTACGAGCAGTACTTC | CASSLFWASSYEQYF
NA | NA | TRBJ2-7 | TRBV6-1 | TGTGCCAGCAGTGAAGCTTGGAGGGAGTACGAGCAGTACTTC | CASSEAWREYEQYF
TRBD2 | NA | TRBJ2-3 | TRBV6-1 | TGTGCCAGCAGGACTAGCGTGGGTACGCAGTATTTT | CASRTSVGTQYF
NA | NA | TRBJ1-2 | TRBV27 | TGTGCCAGCAGTTCGGGATTTTTGGGCACCGGCTACACCTTC | CASSSGFLGTGYTF
TRBD2 | NA | TRBJ2-7 | TRBV5-5 | TGTGCCAGCAGCACGGGACTAGCGGGAGTGTTTTACGAGCAGTACTTC | CASSTGLAGVFYEQYF
TRBD2 | NA | TRBJ2-7 | TRBV7-8 | TGTGCCAGCAGCTTGCTCCTGGGGCTAGCGGGAGTGGACTACGAGCAGTACTTC | CASSLLLGLAGVDYEQYF
TRBD2 | NA | TRBJ2-7 | TRBV27 | TGTGCCAGCAGTCCCCGAGCGGGAGGGGGATCCGAGCAGTACTTC | CASSPRAGGGSEQYF
TRBD1 | NA | TRBJ1-2 | TRBV30 | TGTGCCTGGAGTACCAAGGACAGGGGCAATGGCTACACCTTC | CAWSTKDRGNGYTF
NA | NA | TRBJ2-7 | TRBV7-8 | TGTGCCAGCAGCCCACTTCTGGGGGCCTCCTACGAGCAGTACTTC | CASSPLLGASYEQYF
NA | NA | TRBJ1-4 | TRBV6-6 | TGTGCCAGCAGTTACTCAACAGGGTCACGTAATGAAAAACTGTTTTTT | CASSYSTGSRNEKLFF
NA | NA | TRBJ2-1 | TRBV6-1 | TGTGCCAGCCTGCCAGATTTATACAATGAGCAGTTCTTC | CASLPDLYNEQFF
NA | once | TRBJ2-7 | TRBV7-2 | TGTGCCAGCAGCCTCTTCCGGTCCTACGAGCAGTACTTC | CASSLFRSYEQYF
TRBD1 | NA | TRBJ2-1 | TRBV5-6 | TGTGCCAGCAGCTTGTCCGGAACAGGGGGCTACAATGAGCAGTTCTTC | CASSLSGTGGYNEQFF
NA | NA | TRBJ1-2 | TRBV15 | TGTGCCACCAGCAGAGATATCGTGTCCTATGGCTACACCTTC | CATSRDIVSYGYTF
TRBD2 | few | TRBJ2-1 | TRBV4-1 | TGCGCCAGCAGCCAAGGGGCTAGCGGGAGTGGTGAGCAGTTCTTC | CASSQGASGSGEQFF
NA | NA | TRBJ2-3 | TRBV4-3 | TGCGCCAGCAGCTCCAACTCACTGGGGGGGGCCACAGATACGCAGTATTTT | CASSSNSLGGATDTQYF
NA | NA | TRBJ2-6 | TRBV14 | TGTGCCAGCAGCCTCGTCGGCTCTGGGGCCAACGTCCTGACTTTC | CASSLVGSGANVLTF
NA | NA | TRBJ1-2 | TRBV13 | TGTGCCAGCAGCTTAGGCCTAAGAGGGCAGGAGAGCTATGGCTACACCTTC | CASSLGLRGQESYGYTF
TRBD1 | NA | TRBJ1-1 | TRBV7-6 | TGTGCCAGCAGCCTTTTGCAGGGGGTGAACACTGAAGCTTTCTTT | CASSLLQGVNTEAFF